This T cell receptor beta chain was recorded in a study of regulatory T cells in long-lasting Graves disease. General study findings and limits: Persistent disease samples used TRBV28, TRBJ1-2 and TRBJ2-5 preferentially. Patients whose Graves' disease persisted exhibited lower TCR diversity than those newly diagnosed.

The V and J ends lost 0 bases and 4 bases respectively, with 13 bases between them. Germline CDR1 and CDR2: SGHRS and YFSETQ. This CDR3 comprises 15 residues. CDR3 regions were amplified by Arm-PCR using iRepertoire HTBI primers to build TCR beta libraries. TCRdb fed the multiplex PCR reads into MiXCR, producing one record per CDR3 protein. Among more than 300,000 distinct CDR3 sequences listed, more than 20% were seen once. This clonotype showed up just a few times. The antigen is unknown. Indicated time point: persistent/refractory GD, antithyroid drugs over 5 years with positive TRAb. TCR sequences were obtained from RNA taken from PBMCs. A blood draw put approximately 9 milliliters of peripheral blood into EDTA tubes.

The sequence came from a woman aged 40 to 55 with Graves disease. Material: peripheral blood mononuclear cells (PBMCs), obtained when the disease was refractory, from a patient treated with antithyroid drugs. The chain couples TRBV5-1 to TRBJ1-2, with D unclear. CDR3 sequence (DNA): TGCGCCAGCAGCTTGGGCATCGGCTGGATCTATGGCTACACCTTC. It translates to CASSLGIGWIYGYTF. Full variable domain (rest looked up from reference TRBV5-1 and TRBJ1-2): KAGVTQTPRYLIKTRGQQVTLSCSPISGHRSVSWYQQTPGQGLQFLFEYFSETQRNKGNFPGRFSGRQFSNSRSEMNVSTLELGDSALYLCASSLGIGWIYGYTFGSGTRLTVV.